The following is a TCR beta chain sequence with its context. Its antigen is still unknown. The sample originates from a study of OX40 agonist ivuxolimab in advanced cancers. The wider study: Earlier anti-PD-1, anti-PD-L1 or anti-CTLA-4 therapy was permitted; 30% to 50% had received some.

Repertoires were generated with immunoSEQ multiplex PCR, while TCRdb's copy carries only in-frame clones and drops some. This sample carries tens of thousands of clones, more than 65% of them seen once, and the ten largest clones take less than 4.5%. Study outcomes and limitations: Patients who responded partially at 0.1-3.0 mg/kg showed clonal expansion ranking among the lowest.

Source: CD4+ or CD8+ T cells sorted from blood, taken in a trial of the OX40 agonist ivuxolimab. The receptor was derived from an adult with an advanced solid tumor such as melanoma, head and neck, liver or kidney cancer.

DNA for the CDR3: TGTGCCAGCAGCTTCATAGCGGGGGGCAACTACGAGCAGTACTTC. It is translated as CASSFIAGGNYEQYF. The chain recombines TRBV7-6 with TRBJ2-7, with TRBD2 identical over 10 bases. The CDR3 loop spans 15 amino acids. V lost 3 bases to trimming and J lost 3 bases; unmatched junction nucleotides: 5. Germline V lookup: CDR1 SGHVS, CDR2 FNYEAQ.